Listed here are 9 T cell receptor beta chains from one sample, sequenced in a study of OX40 agonist ivuxolimab in advanced cancers. Produced via immunoSEQ multiplex PCR; TCRdb's table is partial and in-frame only. The table shows about 3,000 clones, with 78% occurring only once. The sequencing here drew on CD4+ or CD8+ T cells sorted from blood, taken in a trial of the OX40 agonist ivuxolimab. Receptors originate from an adult with an advanced solid tumor such as melanoma, head and neck, liver or kidney cancer.

The V call is TRBV5-1, the J call TRBJ2-7; 7 positions agree with TRBD1. With V trimmed by 3 bases and J by 0 bases, 3 bases remained unmatched. Germline V CDR1 and CDR2: SGHRS, YFSETQ. CDR3 length equals 14 residues. The CDR3 here is CASSSGTVSYEQYF. CDR3 nucleotides: TGCGCCAGCAGCTCCGGGACAGTCTCCTACGAGCAGTACTTC.

The chain employs TRBV29-1 and TRBJ2-7; maybe TRBD2 (5 bases). V was trimmed by 4 bases and J by 3 bases, leaving 13 bases between them. CDR1 and CDR2 (germline): SQVTM, ANQGSEA. This CDR3 has 13 amino acids. The CDR3 region is CSVGDMGSYEQYF. The CDR3 nucleotides are TGCAGCGTTGGAGACATGGGGAGCTACGAGCAGTACTTC.

This clone was counted a single time. The V call is TRBV7-9, the J call TRBJ2-5; D gene ambiguous. Germline CDR1 is SEHNR and CDR2 is FQNEAQ (reference sequence). The V end was cut by 2 bases, the J end by 2 bases, with 6 bases between. CDR3 length: 13 amino acids. CDR3 amino acids: CASSLSLQETQYF. CDR3 in DNA: TGTGCCAGCAGCTTAAGCCTTCAAGAGACCCAGTACTTC.

The rearrangement links TRBV19 to TRBJ1-5, with D unclear. The germline V and J ends were trimmed by 3 bases and 5 bases, with 11 bases remaining between them. CDR1 is LNHDA and CDR2 is SQIVND in the germline V gene (reference sequence). The CDR3 loop spans 14 amino acids. CDR3 bases: TGTGCCAGTAGTATCTCTCGGGGATATCAGCCCCAGCATTTT. Its protein is CASSISRGYQPQHF.

The chain links TRBV20-1 to TRBJ2-2; D ambiguous. Per germline, CDR1 DFQATT and CDR2 SNEGSKA (reference sequence). V was clipped by 6 bases and J by 6 bases, with 5 bases between them. The CDR3 extends over 10 amino acids. CDR3 bases: TGCAGTGCGGGTCCCGGGGAGCTGTTTTTT. It codes for CSAGPGELFF.

The J gene is TRBJ2-7, the V gene TRBV7-2; possible D gene TRBD2, 5 bases. The CDR3 contains 14 residues. Trimming left V 1 base short and J 5 bases short, with 12 bases between. The germline V gene has CDR1 SGHTA and CDR2 FQGNSA. Written as DNA, the CDR3 is TGTGCCAGCAGCTTAGACGGGGTCCTGGACGAGCAGTACTTC. This encodes CASSLDGVLDEQYF.

This chain uses TRBV27 with TRBJ1-5, with D maybe TRBD1 (5 bases). The V end lost 2 bases, the J end lost 0 bases, and 5 bases lay between the germline ends. The CDR3 runs 14 residues. Germline CDR1 MNHEY, CDR2 SMNVEV (reference sequence). The CDR3 DNA is TGTGCCAGCAGTTTAGGGGCTAGCAATCAGCCCCAGCATTTT. Translating gives CASSLGASNQPQHF.

The J gene is TRBJ2-2, the V gene TRBV9, with D possibly being TRBD2 (6 bases). The V end was cut by 0 bases, the J end by 3 bases, with 9 bases between. This CDR3 has 15 residues. The V gene's germline CDR1 is SGDLS and CDR2 YYNGEE. The CDR3 is CASSVAGVDTGELFF. Written as DNA, the CDR3 is TGTGCCAGCAGCGTAGCGGGGGTTGACACCGGGGAGCTGTTTTTT.

The genes are TRBV29-1 and TRBJ2-5; 7 bases map to TRBD2. Germline V gene lookup returns CDR1 SQVTM and CDR2 ANQGSEA. This CDR3 has 12 residues. The junction had 5 bases not matched to a gene; V was cut back by 4 bases and J by 6 bases. The CDR3: CSVVREGKTQYF. In DNA, the CDR3 is TGCAGCGTTGTTAGGGAGGGGAAGACCCAGTACTTC.